Presented here are 16 T cell receptor beta chains from one specimen sequenced in a study of T cell responses to AZD1222 COVID-19 vaccine. Clones were read by immunoSEQ multiplex PCR, and TCRdb kept only the in-frame ones, dropping some. The sample records fewer than 150,000 clones, 80% to 95% being singletons. Sequenced material: peripheral blood, taken on day 0 of AZD1222 vaccination. These receptors came from an adult in good health.

The J gene is TRBJ2-2, the V gene TRBV3-1 (or the pseudogene TRBV3-2); 10 positions agree with TRBD1. The germline CDR1 and CDR2 sequences are LGHDT and YNNKEL (reference sequence). The CDR3 is 16 residues long. J was trimmed by 6 bases and V by 4 bases; bases with no gene match: 8. The CDR3 loop is CASSPRDRGSAGELFF. The CDR3 DNA reads as TGTGCCAGCAGCCCCCGGGACAGGGGATCGGCCGGGGAGCTGTTTTTT.

The chain uses TRBV30 and TRBJ1-4; TRBD1 is a possible D gene (5 bases). The germline V gene has CDR1 GTSNPN and CDR2 SVGIG (reference sequence). The CDR3 is made up of 17 amino acids. Trimming removed 0 bases from V and 0 bases from J, with 14 bases in between. In nucleotides, the CDR3 is TGTGCCTGGAGTGTACCCAGGGCCGTTGCAACTAATGAAAAACTGTTTTTT. Translated, it gives CAWSVPRAVATNEKLFF.

The CDR3 reads CASSLGPPPGSYEQYF. The CDR3 DNA reads as TGTGCCAGCAGTTTGGGTCCCCCCCCGGGGTCCTACGAGCAGTACTTC. The chain recombines TRBV27 with TRBJ2-7, with D possibly TRBD2 on 5 matching bases. CDR1 is MNHEY and CDR2 is SMNVEV in the germline V gene (reference sequence). The CDR3 sequence is 16 residues long. The ends were cut back, 3 bases at V and 1 base at J, with 16 bases in the middle.

The rearrangement joins TRBV6-4 to TRBJ2-1; no clear D. Trimming cost V 7 bases and J 10 bases, with 11 bases left between them. The CDR3 loop spans 11 amino acids. Germline V gene data show CDR1 as MRHNA and CDR2 as SNTAGT. The CDR3 DNA follows: TGTGCCAGCAATCAAGAAGGAGAGCAGTTCTTC. Translated: CASNQEGEQFF.

The V gene is TRBV7-8, the J gene TRBJ1-1; D gene ambiguous. V was cut by 8 bases and J by 1 base, with 11 bases left in between. The CDR3 is 13 amino acids. Per germline, CDR1 SGHVS and CDR2 FQNEAQ. In DNA, the CDR3 is TGTGCCAGCGGATGGTCCCCGAACACTGAAGCTTTCTTT. Amino acids: CASGWSPNTEAFF.

In regard to this clone: At the DNA level, this CDR3 is encoded by other sequences in the same sample as well. The genes are TRBV6-5 and TRBJ2-5, with D unresolved. The CDR3 is 11 amino acids. Germline-derived CDR1 and CDR2 are MNHEY and SVGAGI. Trimming took off 3 bases at V and 5 bases at J, with 4 bases between the two ends. CDR3 protein: CASSYGETQYF. Here the CDR3 DNA reads TGTGCCAGCAGTTATGGGGAGACCCAGTACTTC.

The chain couples TRBV6-6 to TRBJ1-1; D gene unclear. This CDR3 spans 12 amino acids. The V gene lost 6 bases and the J gene lost 5 bases, with 10 bases spanning the gap. The germline V gene has CDR1 MNHNY and CDR2 SVGAGI (reference sequence). The CDR3 loop is CASRKRETEAFF. CDR3 nucleotide sequence: TGTGCCAGCAGAAAGCGGGAGACTGAAGCTTTCTTT.

The chain uses TRBV29-1 and TRBJ2-5, with a weak D call TRBD1 (6 bases). V gave up 7 bases and J gave up 4 bases, with 13 bases separating them. CDR1 is SQVTM, CDR2 ANQGSEA, per germline. This CDR3 comprises 12 residues. CDR3 residues: CSGSRGRETQYF. The DNA of the CDR3 is TGCAGCGGTTCCAGGGGACGAGAGACCCAGTACTTC.

The rearrangement joins TRBV18 to TRBJ1-4; 7 nucleotides line up with TRBD1. The junction had 6 bases not matched to a gene; V was cut back by 0 bases and J by 8 bases. Germline CDR1 and CDR2: KGHSH and LQKENI. CDR3 size: 15 residues. CDR3 bases: TGTGCCAGCTCACCACCCCTGGGGGACAGAGAAAAACTGTTTTTT. Its protein product is CASSPPLGDREKLFF.

The chain carries TRBV3-1 (or the pseudogene TRBV3-2) and TRBJ2-1; TRBD2 matches 7 bases. The CDR3 length is 18 residues. Per the germline V gene, CDR1 is LGHDT and CDR2 is YNNKEL (reference sequence). Trimming took 0 bases from V and 1 from J; bases not matched to a gene: 9. CDR3 coding DNA: TGTGCCAGCAGCCAAGATCGAGGGAGGGAGCTTTCCTACAATGAGCAGTTCTTC. Translation: CASSQDRGRELSYNEQFF.

V and J are TRBV21-1 and TRBJ1-3; the table's D call, TRBD1, was not checked against the DNA. TRBV21-1 is termed a pseudogene. The CDR3 covers 17 residues. DNA for the CDR3: TGTGCCAGCAGCAAGGTTTCAACTGGTGGGACAAAAGACACCATATATTTT. Translating gives CASSKVSTGGTKDTIYF.

The chain is built from TRBV6-5 and TRBJ2-1, with no clear D. The CDR3 runs to 11 residues. Germline V gives CDR1 MNHEY, CDR2 SVGAGI. Deletions cut 6 bases from V and 9 bases from J, with 9 bases between. CDR3 nucleotides: TGTGCCAGCAGAAGCCGTAGTGAGCAGTTCTTC. It yields the protein CASRSRSEQFF.

This chain connects TRBV19 to TRBJ2-7; D may be TRBD1 (6 bases). V was clipped by 9 bases and J by 4 bases, with 31 bases between them. CDR1 LNHDA and CDR2 SQIVND come from the germline V gene (reference sequence). CDR3 length: 18 residues. CDR3 sequence: CARLLHGNRAGRKYEQYF. In DNA form, the CDR3 reads TGTGCCAGACTCCTACACGGGAACAGGGCTGGTCGGAAATACGAGCAGTACTTC.

The chain is built from TRBV3-1 (or the pseudogene TRBV3-2) and TRBJ1-1; D unclear. The V gene's germline CDR1 is LGHDT and CDR2 YNNKEL (reference sequence). The CDR3 has 12 amino acids. Trimming took 6 bases from V and 5 from J, leaving 10 bases between them. CDR3 nucleotide sequence: TGTGCCAGCAGTGAGGGTAGAACTGAAGCTTTCTTT. Its protein is CASSEGRTEAFF.

This chain joins TRBV5-5 and TRBJ2-1; tentative D call: TRBD1 (6 bases). Germline V lookup: CDR1 SGHKS, CDR2 YYEKEE (reference sequence). Trimming removed 6 bases at V and 8 bases at J, with 15 bases between. This CDR3 is built from 13 residues. Written as DNA, the CDR3 is TGTGCCAGCACTTCCAGGGGTGGAGATGAGCAGTTCTTC. Amino acids: CASTSRGGDEQFF.

The V call is TRBV28, the J call TRBJ2-2; D unclear. This CDR3 spans 13 amino acids. V gave up 6 bases and J gave up 4 bases, with 9 bases separating them. Per germline, CDR1 MDHEN and CDR2 SYDVKM. CDR3: CASRLHGTGELFF. The DNA for the CDR3 is TGTGCCAGCAGGCTACACGGCACCGGGGAGCTGTTTTTT.